Below are 9 T cell receptor beta chains sequenced from a single sample in a study of post-analysis software for immune sequencing data. Study-level points and caveats: Included in a set of about five TRBV segments more frequent in patients than controls were TRBV5-6, TRBV5-1 and TRBV20-1.

Unique molecular identifiers were carried by the TCR beta cDNA libraries. TCRdb itself ran the PCR reads through MiXCR, one entry per CDR3 protein. Among around 500,000 distinct CDR3 sequences listed, around a third were seen once. No antigen is known for these receptors. Sequencing was performed on blood. All receptors come from a girl aged 2 to 17 with multiple sclerosis.

The chain's CDR3 is CASSLLLSGGLGEAQYF. The CDR3 nucleotides read TGTGCCAGCAGCCTACTCCTTAGCGGGGGCCTCGGGGAGGCCCAGTACTTC. The V call is TRBV7-8, the J call TRBJ2-5, with 9 bases lining up with TRBD2. The junction had 19 bases not matched to a gene; V was cut back by 5 bases and J by 9 bases. From germline, CDR1 is SGHVS and CDR2 FQNEAQ. CDR3 length equals 17 residues.

This clonotype was detected a few times. This chain uses TRBV29-1 with TRBJ2-7; no firm D call. CDR1 SQVTM and CDR2 ANQGSEA come from the germline V gene. Trimming removed 6 bases from V and 3 bases from J, with 18 bases in between. There are 14 residues in the CDR3. The CDR3: CSVPRPGRNYEQYF. The CDR3 DNA sequence: TGCAGCGTCCCCAGACCGGGCAGAAACTACGAGCAGTACTTC.

This clonotype turned up a few times. The V and J genes are TRBV20-1 and TRBJ1-1; D gene uncertain. Trimming shortened V by 1 base and J by 8 bases, and 8 bases separated the two germline ends. CDR1 is DFQATT and CDR2 is SNEGSKA in the germline V gene (reference sequence). The CDR3 loop spans 11 amino acids. CDR3 sequence reads: CSARGRREAFF. The CDR3 DNA reads TGCAGTGCTAGAGGAAGGAGGGAAGCTTTCTTT.

The gene calls are TRBV5-1 and TRBJ2-7; maybe TRBD2 (6 bases). Trimming took off 4 bases at V and 7 bases at J, with 18 bases between the two ends. Germline CDR1 is SGHRS and CDR2 is YFSETQ. This CDR3 is 14 amino acids long. The CDR3 sequence is CASSPRDFYNEQYF. CDR3 coding DNA: TGCGCCAGCAGCCCAAGGGACTTCTACAATGAGCAGTACTTC.

The rearrangement joins TRBV7-2 to TRBJ1-5; no definite D call. V was shortened by 1 base and J by 4 bases, with 17 bases between the two germline ends. Germline V lookup: CDR1 SGHTA, CDR2 FQGNSA. CDR3 length: 17 amino acids. CDR3 residues: CASSLVRIGNWNQPQHF. The DNA of the CDR3 is TGTGCCAGCAGCTTAGTTAGGATTGGGAATTGGAATCAGCCCCAGCATTTT.

This clonotype has a count of ten or more. The chain recombines TRBV2 with TRBJ2-7; D is possibly TRBD2 (5 bases). V was shortened by 0 bases and J by 6 bases, with 12 bases between the two germline ends. The length of the CDR3 is 14 residues. Germline values: CDR1 SNHLY, CDR2 FYNNEI. CDR3 sequence (DNA): TGTGCCAGCAGTGAAGCTAGCGAGGTTGGCGAGCAGTACTTC. It codes for CASSEASEVGEQYF. Full variable domain (remainder filled in from reference TRBV2 and TRBJ2-7): EPEVTQTPSHQVTQMGQEVILRCVPISNHLYFYWYRQILGQKVEFLVSFYNNEISEKSEIFDDQFSVERPDGSNFTLKIRSTKLEDSAMYFCASSEASEVGEQYFGPGTRLTVT.

The CDR3 loop is CASSSSGGPYEQYF. DNA of the CDR3: TGTGCCAGCAGCTCAAGCGGGGGCCCCTACGAGCAGTACTTC. This chain connects TRBV7-2 to TRBJ2-7; TRBD2 matches 8 bases. The CDR3 contains 14 residues. Germline CDR1 and CDR2: SGHTA and FQGNSA. V dropped 4 bases and J dropped 2; count of bases not matched to a gene: 4.

The rearrangement links TRBV5-1 to TRBJ1-1; 7 bases align to TRBD1. After removal of 2 bases from V and 0 bases from J, the junction contained 7 bases not matched to a gene. The CDR3 is 16 residues long. Germline V CDR1 and CDR2: SGHRS, YFSETQ. The DNA for the CDR3 is TGCGCCAGCAGCTTCATTACACAGGGGATGAACACTGAAGCTTTCTTT. It codes for CASSFITQGMNTEAFF.

The J gene is TRBJ2-1, the V gene TRBV6-6, with 9 bases that match TRBD2. Trimming removed 2 bases from V and 6 bases from J; junction bases left unmatched: 8. The CDR3 contains 16 residues. Per germline, CDR1 MNHNY and CDR2 SVGAGI (reference sequence). The CDR3 DNA reads as TGTGCCAGCAGTTACGGTGCGGGGGGGGCCCCCAATGAGCAGTTCTTC. Translation gives CASSYGAGGAPNEQFF.